One T cell receptor (beta chain) is described in this entry. Authors' processing steps: Cell counts per sample came from amplifying reference gene primers. The method was immunoSEQ multiplex PCR; TCRdb's version includes in-frame clones alone and lacks a portion of them. V and J calls and clone size are as listed in that table; D and trimming were resolved from the DNA. The sample comprises fewer than 90,000 clones, 76% of which are singletons, and 15% rests with the top ten. These data are taken from a study of blood T cell repertoires in COVID-19. Overall study: Donors in the United States, Italy and Spain gave samples during acute or convalescent COVID-19. The analysed material was cDNA or gDNA that came from T cells, B-cell-depleted T cells, or PBMCs.

Enrolment of Seattle patients took place during active infection, and they were followed longitudinally. The CDR3 has 14 amino acids. The V end was cut by 5 bases, the J end by 3 bases, with 11 bases between. In germline, CDR1 is MGHDK, CDR2 SYGVNS. The J gene is TRBJ1-5, the V gene TRBV25-1, with D maybe TRBD1 (6 bases). Sequenced material: peripheral blood. This receptor was taken from a man aged 60 to 75 with COVID-19, enrolled during active disease. The CDR3 bases are TGTGCCAGCAGTCCCGGACAGTACAATCAGCCCCAGCATTTT. Protein product: CASSPGQYNQPQHF.